This T cell receptor (beta chain) was sequenced during a study of metastatic and nonmetastatic thyroid tumors. Background on the study: From malignant and benign thyroid patients, repertoires in blood and in tumor or nodule tissue were compared. Study conclusions and caveats: In blood and tumor, TCR beta diversity was reportedly significantly higher in malignant thyroid tumors than in benign nodules.

Methods used by the authors: The study took CDR3 differences across clinicopathological groups and made a distant-metastasis classifier for papillary thyroid cancer from them. TCRdb re-clonotyped the PCR reads via MiXCR. The V and J calls here are based on TCRdb, not the publication. Found here are around 20,000 clones, roughly 23% of them singletons; the top ten hold 15% to 20%. There are many counts of this clone. The antigen is unknown. All patients were treatment-naive before thyroid surgery. The CDR3 covers 11 residues. The germline CDR1 and CDR2 sequences are MGHRA and YSYEKL. Trimming cost V 4 bases and J 2 bases, with 2 bases left between them.

Sequencing used tumor tissue. The chain carries TRBV4-1 and TRBJ1-1; D gene ambiguous. The receptor was derived from a female donor with papillary thyroid cancer or a benign thyroid nodule (not recorded which). Some clones in this sample may be carry-over from other donors' samples. The CDR3 DNA reads as TGCGCCAGCAGCCTCAACACTGAAGCTTTCTTT. Translation: CASSLNTEAFF.